The entry below describes one TCR beta chain. Authors' data handling: Reference gene primers were amplified, and this amplification served to estimate nucleated cell counts. Clones were read by immunoSEQ multiplex PCR, and TCRdb kept only the in-frame ones, dropping some. V and J calls and clone size follow that table, whereas D and trimming were derived from the DNA. The sample lists 200,000 to 250,000 clones; 88% were seen once. This record comes from a study of blood T cell repertoires in COVID-19. Background on the study: Sample material is recorded as cDNA or gDNA derived from T cells, B-cell-depleted T cells, or PBMCs.

Recruitment covered about two dozen US areas and drew participants whose ages spanned about 18 to 100 years. The study assigned cohorts using participant-reported clinical history. The receptor comes from a woman aged 30 to 39 who had recovered from COVID-19. The sequenced material came from PBMCs or T cells enriched from blood (not recorded which).

The CDR3 loop is CASSQFGQSTGELFF. As DNA, the CDR3 is TGTGCCAGCAGCCAATTTGGACAGTCGACCGGGGAGCTGTTTTTT. This chain connects TRBV16 to TRBJ2-2; tentatively, D is TRBD1 (6 bases). CDR1 is KGHSY, CDR2 FQNENV, per germline. The V end was cut by 1 base, the J end by 5 bases, with 11 bases between. The CDR3 has 15 amino acids.